This T cell receptor beta chain was sequenced in a study of response to subunit inactivated influenza vaccine. Study-wide results and caveats: New T cells are recruited in small numbers by each seasonal influenza vaccination, according to the authors' suggestion.

Regarding this clonotype: Its matching antigen is unknown.

Trimming removed 5 bases from V and 5 bases from J; junction bases left unmatched: 10. Per germline, CDR1 MNHEY and CDR2 SVGEGT. There are 15 residues in the CDR3. TCRdb re-called the RT-PCR reads through MiXCR, storing one row per CDR3 protein. Of approximately 490,000 distinct CDR3 sequences in the sample, roughly 7.9% were seen once. The sample was PBMCs from blood, taken roughly 24 months after vaccination. The clonotype comes from a man aged 50 to 69 who received an inactivated influenza vaccine. The chain uses TRBV6-2 or TRBV6-3 and TRBJ2-7, with 9 nucleotides matching TRBD1. For the CDR3, the DNA is TGTGCCAGCAGTAACAACAGGGGGCGCATAAACGAGCAGTACTTC. Its translation is CASSNNRGRINEQYF.